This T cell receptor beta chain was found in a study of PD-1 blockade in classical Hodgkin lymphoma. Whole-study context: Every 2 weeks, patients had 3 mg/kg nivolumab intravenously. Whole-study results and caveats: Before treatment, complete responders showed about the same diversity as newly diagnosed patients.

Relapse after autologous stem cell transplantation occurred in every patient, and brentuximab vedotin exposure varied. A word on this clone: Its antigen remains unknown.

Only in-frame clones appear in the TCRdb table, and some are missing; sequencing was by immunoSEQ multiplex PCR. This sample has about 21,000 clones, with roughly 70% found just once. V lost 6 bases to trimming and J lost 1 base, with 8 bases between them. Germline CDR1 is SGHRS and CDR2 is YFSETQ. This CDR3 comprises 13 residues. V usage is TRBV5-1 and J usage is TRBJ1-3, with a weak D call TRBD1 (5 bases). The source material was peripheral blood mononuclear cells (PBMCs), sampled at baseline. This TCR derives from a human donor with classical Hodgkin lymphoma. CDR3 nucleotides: TGCGCCAGCAACTCAGGGTCTGGAAACACCATATATTTT. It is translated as CASNSGSGNTIYF.